This TCR beta chain is drawn from a study of T cells in tuberculosis (dated by TCRdb to the late 2010s). Looking at the study overall: In the study, CD1B tetramers and high-throughput TCR immunosequencing were combined to characterize T cells specific for the mycobacterial lipid antigen glucose monomycolate (GMM). With approximately nine people per group, a South African clinical cohort compared IGRA-negative adolescents, IGRA-positive adolescents with latent tuberculosis, and adults with active tuberculosis.

Summary of the overall study and its limitations: The smaller NN-distances in active tuberculosis patients were driven in part by shorter CDR3-alpha lengths, while the difference seen for TCR-beta was not statistically significant. Smaller mean NN-distances to GMM-specific TCRs were observed in active tuberculosis TCR-alpha repertoires than in IGRA-negative controls, suggesting clonal expansion of GMM-specific TCRs. An accuracy of 87% (AUROC about 0.91) was reached by a classifier using the diverse GMM-specific repertoire, compared with approximately 70% accuracy when GEM motif frequencies were used. Clinical samples were chosen by availability of cryopreserved specimens, and active tuberculosis cases were adults while controls were adolescents.

The CDR3 spans 13 residues, from the cysteine through the phenylalanine. The CDR3 DNA has 39 bases and is translated from base 1. Between the V and J ends, shortened by 7 bases and 5 bases respectively, the junction contains 15 bases. The germline V gene supplies CDR1 LGHNA and CDR2 YSLEER. This clone has only one observation. Its antigen is still unknown. No base-level quality is on record; no much larger clone is a single base apart. At study entry, a tuberculin skin test and the QuantiFERON-TB GOLD In-Tube IGRA were used to screen adolescents for latent tuberculosis infection. Unsorted cryopreserved PBMC were immunosequenced, covering on average about 100,000 T cells per clinical donor. Eleven high schools in the Worcester region of the Western Cape, South Africa, served as enrollment sites for adolescents aged 12 to 18 years. About 10 M. tuberculosis-infected adolescents and roughly ten uninfected adolescents were selected, with the two groups matched for age and sex. For the adolescents, PBMC were isolated by density centrifugation from freshly drawn heparinized blood and then cryopreserved.

TCR libraries were generated with the immunoSEQ multiplex PCR assay, using TCR-beta and/or TCR-alpha/delta assays for each sample. The Illumina high-throughput platform was used to sequence the amplified TCR libraries. Turning to the authors' computational methods: Clustering and dimensionality reduction relied on pairwise TCRdist distances among GMM-specific receptors from T cells that were either sorted ex vivo or expanded in vitro. Each clinical repertoire was scored by mean NN-distance, the average TCRdist to the nearest 10% of tetramer-positive reference sequences. To compute GEM TCR motif frequency, the fraction of unique TCRs matching known GEM sequences by V/J usage and CDR3 length was calculated. Linear discriminant analysis with leave-one-out cross-validation, implemented in scikit-learn, was used to classify active tuberculosis. TCRdb provides this immuneACCESS table in a form limited to in-frame rearrangements. Some clones are lacking; in checked studies, under half of them reflect an unresolved V gene, and why the rest are absent is not known. V, J and clone size are those of that table, while D and trimming were read from the DNA. Here the sample has under 40,000 clones; approximately 93% occur a single time. The top ten hold over 2% of the sample.

The TCR was taken from a donor between 10 and 35 years old with latent tuberculosis or without tuberculosis infection. Sequences were obtained from PBMCs. Here the chain combines TRBV4-3 and TRBJ2-7; matching of 5 bases hints at TRBD1 as the D gene. The sequence in DNA is TGCGCCAGCACTCCCCAGGGAATGGACGAGCAGTACTTC. The resulting protein is CASTPQGMDEQYF.